The TCR beta chain under discussion was sequenced for a study of T cell responses to AZD1222 COVID-19 vaccine. This clone is a singleton in its sample. What it binds is unknown. Study-level findings and limits: Only a handful of AZD1222 recipients tested seropositive at baseline. Breadth and depth of Spike-specific TCRs rose after two AZD1222 doses. Unmutated variant regions are reportedly targeted by nearly half of spike-specific TCRs.

Profiling relied on immunoSEQ multiplex PCR, and the TCRdb table lists in-frame clones only, not all of them. The repertoire holds some 58,000 clones, with approximately 80% as singletons. Looked up from germline, CDR1 is SNHLY and CDR2 is FYNNEI. J gave up 3 bases and V 7 bases, and 6 bases lay outside the gene matches. The CDR3 has 14 residues. The rearrangement links TRBV2 to TRBJ1-1; 9 positions agree with TRBD1. This clonotype originated in an adult who received the AZD1222 COVID-19 vaccine. The sample was peripheral blood, taken 28 days after the second AZD1222 dose. The CDR3 loop is CASTEGQGYTEAFF. CDR3 bases: TGTGCCAGCACCGAGGGACAGGGATACACTGAAGCTTTCTTT.